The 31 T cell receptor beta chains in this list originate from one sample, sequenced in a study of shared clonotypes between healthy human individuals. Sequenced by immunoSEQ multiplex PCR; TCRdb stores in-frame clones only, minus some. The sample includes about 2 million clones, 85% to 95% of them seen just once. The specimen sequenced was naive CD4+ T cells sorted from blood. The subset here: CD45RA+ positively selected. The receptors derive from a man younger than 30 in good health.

The CDR3 DNA reads as TGTGCCAGCAGCTTAGTTAGCCAGACCTACGAGCAGTACTTC. Translated: CASSLVSQTYEQYF. J is TRBJ2-7 and V is TRBV7-8; D remains unclear. The germline gives CDR1 SGHVS, CDR2 FQNEAQ. The CDR3 covers 14 residues. The V end was cut by 1 base, the J end by 2 bases, with 9 bases between.

The CDR3 DNA sequence: TGTGCCACCGGGAACAGGGAGGCCACTGAAGCTTTCTTT. Protein product: CATGNREATEAFF. The V gene is TRBV27, the J gene TRBJ1-1; a possible D gene is TRBD1 (6 bases). The V end lost 10 bases, the J end lost 4 bases, and 16 bases lay between the germline ends. The CDR3 extends over 13 amino acids. Germline V gene lookup returns CDR1 MNHEY and CDR2 SMNVEV (reference sequence).

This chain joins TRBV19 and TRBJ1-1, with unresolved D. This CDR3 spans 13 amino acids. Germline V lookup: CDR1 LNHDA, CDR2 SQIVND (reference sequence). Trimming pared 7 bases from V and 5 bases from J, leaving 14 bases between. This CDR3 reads CASTEGRYTEAFF. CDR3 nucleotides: TGTGCCAGTACCGAAGGGCGTTATACTGAAGCTTTCTTT.

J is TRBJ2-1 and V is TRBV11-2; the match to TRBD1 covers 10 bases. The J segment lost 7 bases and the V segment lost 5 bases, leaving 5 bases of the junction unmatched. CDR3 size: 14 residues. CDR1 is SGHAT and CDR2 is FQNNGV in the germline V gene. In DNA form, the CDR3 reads TGTGCCAGCAGCCTCGGACAGGGGGTAAATGAGCAGTTCTTC. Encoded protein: CASSLGQGVNEQFF. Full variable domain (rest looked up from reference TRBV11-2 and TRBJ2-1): EAGVAQSPRYKIIEKRQSVAFWCNPISGHATLYWYQQILGQGPKLLIQFQNNGVVDDSQLPKDRFSAERLKGVDSTLKIQPAKLEDSAVYLCASSLGQGVNEQFFGPGTRLTVL.

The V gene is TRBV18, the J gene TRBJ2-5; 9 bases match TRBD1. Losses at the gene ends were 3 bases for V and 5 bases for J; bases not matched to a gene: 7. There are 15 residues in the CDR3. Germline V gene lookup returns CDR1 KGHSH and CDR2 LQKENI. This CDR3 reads CASSPPGQGSETQYF. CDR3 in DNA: TGTGCCAGCTCACCGCCGGGACAGGGAAGCGAGACCCAGTACTTC.

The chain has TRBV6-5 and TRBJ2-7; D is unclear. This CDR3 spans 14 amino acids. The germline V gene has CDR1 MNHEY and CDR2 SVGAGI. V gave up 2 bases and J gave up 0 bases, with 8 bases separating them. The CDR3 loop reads CASSYHLSSYEQYF. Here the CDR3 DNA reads TGTGCCAGCAGTTACCATTTAAGCTCCTACGAGCAGTACTTC.

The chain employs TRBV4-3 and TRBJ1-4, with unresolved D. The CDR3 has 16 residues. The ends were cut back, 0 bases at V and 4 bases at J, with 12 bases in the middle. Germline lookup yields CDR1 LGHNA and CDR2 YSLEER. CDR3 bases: TGCGCCAGCAGCCAAGATACCGGGCTGGGTAATGAAAAACTGTTTTTT. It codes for CASSQDTGLGNEKLFF.

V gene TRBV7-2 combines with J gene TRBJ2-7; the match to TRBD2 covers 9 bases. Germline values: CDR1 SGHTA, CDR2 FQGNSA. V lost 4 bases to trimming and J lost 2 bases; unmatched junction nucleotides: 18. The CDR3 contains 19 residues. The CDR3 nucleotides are TGTGCCAGCAGCTCAGTGGGCCTAGCGGGACAGATTTATACCTACGAGCAGTACTTC. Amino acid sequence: CASSSVGLAGQIYTYEQYF.

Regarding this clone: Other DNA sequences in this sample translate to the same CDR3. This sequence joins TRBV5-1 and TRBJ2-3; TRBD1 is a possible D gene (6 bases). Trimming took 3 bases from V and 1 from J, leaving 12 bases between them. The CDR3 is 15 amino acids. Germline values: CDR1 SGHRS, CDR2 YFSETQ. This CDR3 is CASSSLGGGTDTQYF. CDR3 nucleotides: TGCGCCAGCAGCTCCCTAGGGGGTGGCACAGATACGCAGTATTTT.

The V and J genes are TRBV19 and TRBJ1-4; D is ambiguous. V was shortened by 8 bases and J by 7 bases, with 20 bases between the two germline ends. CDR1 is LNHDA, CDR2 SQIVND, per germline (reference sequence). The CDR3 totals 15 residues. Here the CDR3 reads CASSRPPVVAEKLFF. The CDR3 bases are TGTGCCAGTTCGCGCCCCCCGGTGGTAGCTGAAAAACTGTTTTTT. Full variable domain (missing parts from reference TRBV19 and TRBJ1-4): DGGITQSPKYLFRKEGQNVTLSCEQNLNHDAMYWYRQDPGQGLRLIYYSQIVNDFQKGDIAEGYSVSREKKESFPLTVTSAQKNPTAFYLCASSRPPVVAEKLFFGSGTQLSVL.

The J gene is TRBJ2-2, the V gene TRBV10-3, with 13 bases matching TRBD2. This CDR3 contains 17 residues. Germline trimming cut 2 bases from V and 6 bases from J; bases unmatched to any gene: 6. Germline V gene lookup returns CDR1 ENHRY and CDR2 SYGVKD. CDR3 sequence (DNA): TGTGCCATCAGTGAGGCACTAGCGGGGGGGCGTGCCGGGGAGCTGTTTTTT. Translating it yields CAISEALAGGRAGELFF.

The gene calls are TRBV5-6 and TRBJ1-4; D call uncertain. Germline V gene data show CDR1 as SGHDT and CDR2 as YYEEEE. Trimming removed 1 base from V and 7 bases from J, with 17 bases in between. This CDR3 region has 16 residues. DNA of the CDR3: TGTGCCAGCAGCTTGAGGCCGGCAGGAGTAAGTGAAAAACTGTTTTTT. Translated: CASSLRPAGVSEKLFF.

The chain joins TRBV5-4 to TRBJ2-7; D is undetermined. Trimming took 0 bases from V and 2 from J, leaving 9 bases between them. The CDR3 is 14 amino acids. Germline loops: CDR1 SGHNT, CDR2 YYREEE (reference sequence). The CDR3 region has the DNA TGTGCCAGCAGCTTGGATCTCTCGGCCTACGAGCAGTACTTC. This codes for CASSLDLSAYEQYF.

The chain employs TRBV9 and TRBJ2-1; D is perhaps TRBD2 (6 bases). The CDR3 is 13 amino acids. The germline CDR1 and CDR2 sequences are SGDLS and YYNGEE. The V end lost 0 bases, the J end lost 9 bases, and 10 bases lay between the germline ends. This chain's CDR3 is CASSVGAGLEQFF. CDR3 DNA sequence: TGTGCCAGCAGCGTAGGAGCGGGCCTTGAGCAGTTCTTC. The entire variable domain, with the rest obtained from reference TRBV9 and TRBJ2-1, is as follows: DSGVTQTPKHLITATGQRVTLRCSPRSGDLSVYWYQQSLDQGLQFLIQYYNGEERAKGNILERFSAQQFPDLHSELNLSSLELGDSALYFCASSVGAGLEQFFGPGTRLTVL.

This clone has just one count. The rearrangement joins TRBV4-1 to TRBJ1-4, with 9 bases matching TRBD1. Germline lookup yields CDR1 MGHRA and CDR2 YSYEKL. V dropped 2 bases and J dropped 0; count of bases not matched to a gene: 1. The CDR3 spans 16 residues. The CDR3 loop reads CASSQTGGPTNEKLFF. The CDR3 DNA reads TGCGCCAGCAGCCAAACAGGGGGCCCAACTAATGAAAAACTGTTTTTT.

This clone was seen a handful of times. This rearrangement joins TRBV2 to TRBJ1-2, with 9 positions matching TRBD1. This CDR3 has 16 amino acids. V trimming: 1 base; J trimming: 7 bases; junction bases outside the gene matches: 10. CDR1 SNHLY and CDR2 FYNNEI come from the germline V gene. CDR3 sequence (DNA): TGTGCCAGCAGTGAAGATTCAGGACAGGGGTGGTTTGGCTACACCTTC. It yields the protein CASSEDSGQGWFGYTF.

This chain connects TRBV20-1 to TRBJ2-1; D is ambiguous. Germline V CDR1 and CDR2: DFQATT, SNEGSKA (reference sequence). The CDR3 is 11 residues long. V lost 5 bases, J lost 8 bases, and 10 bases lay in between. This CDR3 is CSAAGSHEQFF. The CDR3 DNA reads TGCAGTGCTGCCGGTAGCCATGAGCAGTTCTTC.

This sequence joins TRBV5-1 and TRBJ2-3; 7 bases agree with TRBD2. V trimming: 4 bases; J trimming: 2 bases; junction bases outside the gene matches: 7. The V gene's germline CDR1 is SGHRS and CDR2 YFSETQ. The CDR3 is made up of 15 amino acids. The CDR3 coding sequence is TGCGCCAGCAGCCCCGGGACTACCGTCACAGATACGCAGTATTTT. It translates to CASSPGTTVTDTQYF.

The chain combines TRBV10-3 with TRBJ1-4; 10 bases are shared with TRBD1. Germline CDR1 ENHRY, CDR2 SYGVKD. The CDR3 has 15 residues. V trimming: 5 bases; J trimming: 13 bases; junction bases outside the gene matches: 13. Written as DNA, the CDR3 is TGTGCCATCAGTCCCACCGGGACAGGGGTTTATGGACTGTTTTTT. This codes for CAISPTGTGVYGLFF.

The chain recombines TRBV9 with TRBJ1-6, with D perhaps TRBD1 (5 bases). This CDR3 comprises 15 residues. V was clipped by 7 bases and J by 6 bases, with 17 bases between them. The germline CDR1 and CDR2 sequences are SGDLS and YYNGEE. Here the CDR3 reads CASGDGKASNSPLHF. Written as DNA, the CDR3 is TGTGCCAGCGGGGACGGGAAAGCTTCTAATTCACCCCTCCACTTT.

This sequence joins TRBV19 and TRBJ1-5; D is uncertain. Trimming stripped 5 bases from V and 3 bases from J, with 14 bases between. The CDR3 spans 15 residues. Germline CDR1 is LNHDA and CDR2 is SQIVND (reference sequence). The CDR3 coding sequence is TGTGCCAGTAGTCTCCCAGTTTTTAACAATCAGCCCCAGCATTTT. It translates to CASSLPVFNNQPQHF.

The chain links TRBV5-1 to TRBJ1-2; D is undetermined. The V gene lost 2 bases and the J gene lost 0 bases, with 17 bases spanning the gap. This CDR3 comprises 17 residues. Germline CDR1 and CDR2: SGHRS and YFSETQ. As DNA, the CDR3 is TGCGCCAGCAGCTTTACCGCTCGGCAGTCTACTAACTATGGCTACACCTTC. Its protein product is CASSFTARQSTNYGYTF.

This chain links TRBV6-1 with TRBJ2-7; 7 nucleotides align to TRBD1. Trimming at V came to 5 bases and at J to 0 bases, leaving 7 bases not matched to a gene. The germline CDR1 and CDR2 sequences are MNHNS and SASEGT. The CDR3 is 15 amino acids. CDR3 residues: CASSSGQVVSYEQYF. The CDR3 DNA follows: TGTGCCAGCAGTTCCGGACAGGTCGTCTCCTACGAGCAGTACTTC.

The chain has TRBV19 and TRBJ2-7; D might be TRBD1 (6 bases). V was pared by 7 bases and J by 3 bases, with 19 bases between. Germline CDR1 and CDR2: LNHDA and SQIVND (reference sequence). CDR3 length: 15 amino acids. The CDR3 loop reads CASNPQSGTSYEQYF. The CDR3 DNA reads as TGTGCCAGTAATCCCCAATCCGGGACAAGCTACGAGCAGTACTTC.

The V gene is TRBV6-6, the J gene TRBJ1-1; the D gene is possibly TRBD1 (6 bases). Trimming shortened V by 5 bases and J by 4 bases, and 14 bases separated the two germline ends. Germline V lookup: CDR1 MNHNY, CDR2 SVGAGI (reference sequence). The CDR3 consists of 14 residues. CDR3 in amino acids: CASSPQGGGTEAFF. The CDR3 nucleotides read TGTGCCAGCAGTCCACAGGGAGGGGGCACTGAAGCTTTCTTT.

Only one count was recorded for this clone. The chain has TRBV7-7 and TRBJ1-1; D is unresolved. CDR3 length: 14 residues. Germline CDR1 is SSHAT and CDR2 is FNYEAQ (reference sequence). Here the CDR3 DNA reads TGTGCTAGCGGAGGAATAGGGTTGAACACTGAAGCTTTCTTT. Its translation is CASGGIGLNTEAFF.

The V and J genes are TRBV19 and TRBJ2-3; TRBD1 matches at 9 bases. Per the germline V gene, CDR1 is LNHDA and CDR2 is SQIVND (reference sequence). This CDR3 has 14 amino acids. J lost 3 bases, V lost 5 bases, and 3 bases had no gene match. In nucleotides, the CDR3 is TGTGCCAGTAGTGAAGGGACAGGGACAGATACGCAGTATTTT. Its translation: CASSEGTGTDTQYF. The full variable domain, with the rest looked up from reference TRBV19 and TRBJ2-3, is DGGITQSPKYLFRKEGQNVTLSCEQNLNHDAMYWYRQDPGQGLRLIYYSQIVNDFQKGDIAEGYSVSREKKESFPLTVTSAQKNPTAFYLCASSEGTGTDTQYFGPGTRLTVL.

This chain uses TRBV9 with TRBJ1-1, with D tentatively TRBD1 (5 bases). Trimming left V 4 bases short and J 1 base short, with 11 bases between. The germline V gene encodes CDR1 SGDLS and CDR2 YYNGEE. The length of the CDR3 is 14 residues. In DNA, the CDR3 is TGTGCCAGCAGCCCAATGGGGGGGAACACTGAAGCTTTCTTT. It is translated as CASSPMGGNTEAFF.

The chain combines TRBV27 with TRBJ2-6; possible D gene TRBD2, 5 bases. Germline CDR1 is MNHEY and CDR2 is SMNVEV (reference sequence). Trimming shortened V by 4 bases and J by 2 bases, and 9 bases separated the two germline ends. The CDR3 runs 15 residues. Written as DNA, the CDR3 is TGTGCCAGCAGTTCATACGGGGCTGGGGCCAACGTCCTGACTTTC. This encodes CASSSYGAGANVLTF.

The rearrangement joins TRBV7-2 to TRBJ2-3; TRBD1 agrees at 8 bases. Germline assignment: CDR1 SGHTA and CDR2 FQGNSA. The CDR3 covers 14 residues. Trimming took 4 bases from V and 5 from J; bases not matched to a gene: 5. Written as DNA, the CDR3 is TGTGCCAGCAGCTGGACAGGGAGGAAAGATACGCAGTATTTT. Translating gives CASSWTGRKDTQYF.

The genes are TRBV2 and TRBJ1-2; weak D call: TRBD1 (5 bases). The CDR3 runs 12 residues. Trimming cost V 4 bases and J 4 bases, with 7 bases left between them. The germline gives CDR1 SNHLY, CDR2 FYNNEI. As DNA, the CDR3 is TGTGCCAGCAGTGGGGACCTCTATGGCTACACCTTC. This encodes CASSGDLYGYTF.